The 15 T cell receptor beta chains reported below all come from one sample, sequenced in a study of breast tumors, draining lymph nodes, adjacent tissues. Axillary draining lymph nodes of breast cancer patients supplied the node samples. From the multiplex PCR reads, TCRdb called clonotypes with MiXCR, one entry per CDR3 protein. Of about 230,000 distinct CDR3 sequences listed, roughly 30% are singletons. Source material: axillary lymph node tissue. The receptors were gathered from a female donor with breast cancer. Some clones in this sample may be carry-over from other donors' samples.

The sample holds many counts of this clonotype. The genes are TRBV4-2 and TRBJ2-7; D gene unclear. Trimming removed 0 bases at V and 7 bases at J, with 10 bases between. Germline V CDR1 and CDR2: LGHNA, YNFKEQ. The CDR3 consists of 13 residues. This CDR3 reads CASSQDTHREQYF. The CDR3, as DNA: TGTGCCAGCAGCCAAGATACCCATCGGGAGCAGTACTTC.

At least ten counts were recorded for this clonotype. The V and J genes are TRBV24-1 and TRBJ2-3; D may be TRBD1 or TRBD2 (6 bases each). The CDR3 runs to 19 residues. Germline-derived CDR1 and CDR2 are KGHDR and SFDVKD. The V and J ends lost 4 bases and 0 bases respectively, with 22 bases between them. CDR3 bases: TGTGCCACCAGTGACCCTGGGACCGGGGGCCTCTTTAGCACAGATACGCAGTATTTT. As protein: CATSDPGTGGLFSTDTQYF.

This clonotype occurred many times. This chain uses TRBV14 with TRBJ1-6; maybe TRBD1 (5 bases). Between the trimmed V and J ends, which lost 3 bases and 5 bases, there was a span of 14 bases. The CDR3 covers 16 residues. The germline V gene encodes CDR1 SGHDN and CDR2 FVKESK. This CDR3 reads CASSQRPDRHNSPLHF. In nucleotides, the CDR3 is TGTGCCAGCAGCCAGAGGCCAGACAGACATAATTCACCCCTCCACTTT.

Ten or more counts support this clonotype. This rearrangement joins TRBV5-5 to TRBJ1-4; 8 bases agree with TRBD1. CDR1 and CDR2 from the germline V gene are SGHKS and YYEKEE (reference sequence). This CDR3 has 15 residues. With 3 bases clipped from V and 7 bases from J, the junction kept 8 bases outside the gene matches. CDR3 residues: CASSWTGNVGEKLFF. In DNA form, the CDR3 reads TGTGCCAGCAGCTGGACAGGGAACGTGGGTGAAAAACTGTTTTTT.

In this sample, this clonotype turned up many times. The chain is built from TRBV20-1 and TRBJ1-4; 9 nucleotides agree with TRBD1. V was pared by 2 bases and J by 5 bases, with 3 bases of the junction left unmatched. Germline assignment: CDR1 DFQATT and CDR2 SNEGSKA (reference sequence). This CDR3 has 14 amino acids. The CDR3 nucleotides are TGCAGTGCTAGAAGGGGACAGGGAAATGAAAAACTGTTTTTT. Translating it yields CSARRGQGNEKLFF.

This clonotype was observed at least ten times. This rearrangement joins TRBV4-1 to TRBJ2-1; no firm D call. The CDR3 has 15 residues. V lost 5 bases, J lost 2 bases, and 13 bases lay in between. The germline V gene has CDR1 MGHRA and CDR2 YSYEKL. CDR3 in amino acids: CASSGPPPTYNEQFF. The DNA for the CDR3 is TGCGCCAGCAGCGGACCTCCCCCAACCTACAATGAGCAGTTCTTC.

Comment on this clonotype: This may be a read error, as it is one base from a much larger clone. Without the conserved terminal phenylalanine or tryptophan, this CDR3 likely stems from a read error. Because the CDR3's place on the DNA is in doubt, the DNA is left out and the CDR3 is given as listed by TCRdb. The rearrangement uses TRBV20-1 and TRBJ2-5. The CDR3 adds up to 11 amino acids, both ends counted. Germline V gene lookup returns CDR1 DFQATT and CDR2 SNEGSKA (reference sequence). The CDR3 spells CSARGGETQSL.

The chain recombines TRBV7-8 with TRBJ2-1; D call uncertain. The CDR3 has 13 amino acids. From germline, CDR1 is SGHVS and CDR2 FQNEAQ. Trimming stripped 1 base from V and 7 bases from J, with 8 bases between. This chain's CDR3 is CASSLVLRNEQFF. The CDR3 region has the DNA TGTGCCAGCAGCTTAGTTTTGAGGAATGAGCAGTTCTTC.

This clonotype was picked up many times. The chain has TRBV30 and TRBJ1-4, with D perhaps matching TRBD1 (5 bases). V lost 0 bases, J lost 8 bases, and 10 bases lay in between. Germline loops: CDR1 GTSNPN, CDR2 SVGIG (reference sequence). The CDR3 spans 13 residues. The CDR3 protein is CAWSVGEGEKLFF. The CDR3 nucleotides read TGTGCCTGGAGTGTAGGGGAAGGGGAAAAACTGTTTTTT.

This clonotype was picked up many times. This chain uses TRBV5-4 with TRBJ2-5; 13 bases are shared with TRBD2. CDR1 is SGHNT and CDR2 is YYREEE in the germline V gene (reference sequence). J was trimmed by 4 bases and V by 4 bases; bases with no gene match: 4. The CDR3 is 15 residues long. CDR3 nucleotide sequence: TGTGCCAGCAGCGTCGGGACTAGCGGGACAGAGACCCAGTACTTC. Encoded protein: CASSVGTSGTETQYF.

The J gene is TRBJ1-3, the V gene TRBV2, with D perhaps TRBD1 (5 bases). Looked up from germline, CDR1 is SNHLY and CDR2 is FYNNEI. The CDR3 is made up of 14 amino acids. CDR3 sequence reads: CATTQGVGGNTIYF. The CDR3 DNA reads TGTGCGACTACGCAGGGTGTAGGGGGAAACACCATATATTTT.

The sample holds many counts of this clonotype. The chain has TRBV15 and TRBJ2-7; maybe TRBD2 (6 bases). V was cut by 0 bases and J by 5 bases, with 8 bases left in between. This CDR3 spans 13 amino acids. Germline V lookup: CDR1 LNHNV, CDR2 YYDKDF (reference sequence). The CDR3: CATSRELAHEQYF. CDR3 in DNA: TGTGCCACCAGCAGAGAACTAGCCCACGAGCAGTACTTC. Looking up the rest from reference TRBV15 and TRBJ2-7 gives the full variable domain: DAMVIQNPRYQVTQFGKPVTLSCSQTLNHNVMYWYQQKSSQAPKLLFHYYDKDFNNEADTPDNFQSRRPNTSFCFLDIRSPGLGDTAMYLCATSRELAHEQYFGPGTRLTVT.

This clonotype was seen many times. One junction end does not reproduce the germline sequence, and a read error may be involved. The genes are TRBV5-8 and TRBJ2-7; D might be TRBD1 (6 bases). In germline, CDR1 is SGHTS, CDR2 YDEGEE. CDR3 length: 13 residues. The CDR3 bases are TGTGCCAGCAGAGACAGGCTCTCCTCCGAGCAGTACTTC. Amino acid sequence: CASRDRLSSEQYF. Combining the CDR3 with reference TRBV5-8 and TRBJ2-7 gives the whole variable domain EAGVTQSPTHLIKTRGQQATLRCSPISGHTSVYWYQQALGLGLQFLLWYDEGEERNRGNFPPRFSGRQFPNYSSELNVNALELEDSALYLCASRDRLSSEQYFGPGTRLTVT.

The chain employs TRBV29-1 and TRBJ1-2; no reliable D call. This CDR3 comprises 10 residues. Germline assignment: CDR1 SQVTM and CDR2 ANQGSEA. Trimming took off 6 bases at V and 8 bases at J, with 10 bases between the two ends. The CDR3 is CSVAQGGYTF. CDR3 in DNA: TGCAGCGTGGCCCAAGGAGGCTACACCTTC.

There are many counts of this clonotype. The chain carries TRBV7-2 and TRBJ2-5; D not certain. This CDR3 is built from 11 residues. The germline V and J ends were trimmed by 4 bases and 4 bases, with 4 bases remaining between them. Germline CDR1 is SGHTA and CDR2 is FQGNSA. The CDR3 DNA sequence: TGTGCCAGCAGCTCATCAGAGACCCAGTACTTC. It translates to CASSSSETQYF.